This T cell receptor beta chain emerged from a study of T cells after yellow fever vaccination. By sample share, this clonotype is medium-sized. Germline V gives CDR1 SGHTA, CDR2 FQGNSA. The trim removed 6 bases at V and 7 bases at J, leaving 7 bases unmatched. The CDR3 contains 14 residues. TCRdb independently ran MiXCR on the 5' RACE reads; one entry per CDR3 protein. The sample lists 46,000 or so distinct CDR3 sequences, 5% to 8% seen once, with around 9.3% in the top ten. The receptor was isolated from a man younger than 45 who received the YFV17D yellow fever vaccine. The source was PBMCs, either bulk or a sorted T-cell subset (CD4+, CD8+, memory, or dextramer-sorted; not recorded which), collected 45 days after the yellow fever booster vaccination. The rearrangement joins TRBV7-2 to TRBJ2-7; 12 nucleotides align to TRBD2. The DNA of the CDR3 is TGTGCCAGCAGTTCACTAGCGGGAGGTGCGGAGCAGTACTTC. Its protein is CASSSLAGGAEQYF.